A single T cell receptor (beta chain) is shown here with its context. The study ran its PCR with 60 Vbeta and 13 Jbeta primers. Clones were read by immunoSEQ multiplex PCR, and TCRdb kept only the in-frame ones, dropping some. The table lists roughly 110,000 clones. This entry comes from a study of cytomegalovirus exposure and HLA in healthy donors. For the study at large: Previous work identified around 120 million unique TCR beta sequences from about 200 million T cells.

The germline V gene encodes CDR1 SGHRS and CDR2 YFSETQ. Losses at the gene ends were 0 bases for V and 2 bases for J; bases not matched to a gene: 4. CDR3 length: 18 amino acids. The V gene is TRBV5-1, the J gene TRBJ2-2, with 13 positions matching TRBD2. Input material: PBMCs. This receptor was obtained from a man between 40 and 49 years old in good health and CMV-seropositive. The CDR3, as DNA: TGCGCCAGCAGCTTGGCGGGACTAGCGGGACTTAACACCGGGGAGCTGTTTTTT. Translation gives CASSLAGLAGLNTGELFF. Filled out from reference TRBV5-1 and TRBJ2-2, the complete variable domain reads KAGVTQTPRYLIKTRGQQVTLSCSPISGHRSVSWYQQTPGQGLQFLFEYFSETQRNKGNFPGRFSGRQFSNSRSEMNVSTLELGDSALYLCASSLAGLAGLNTGELFFGEGSRLTVL.